The source of this TCR beta chain is a study of T cell repertoires in cytomegalovirus infection (dated by TCRdb to the late 2010s). As for the study more broadly: Peptide stimulations targeted recently identified HLA-C-restricted CMV epitopes, whose presentation resists viral immunomodulation, together with well-studied HLA-B-restricted epitopes. Because public TCR beta signatures pointed to carriage of CMV infection together with the matching HLA type, the HLA type of each donor mattered for the analysis. On the study overall, not on this receptor specifically: Cumulative frequency of public TCR beta family members discriminated carriers of CMV infection plus the relevant HLA type in this cohort and an independent 352-donor cohort. The ex vivo response was dominated by HLA-C-restricted CMV-specific TCR beta clonotypes, and the single most frequent clonotype in two of eight donors was supplied by these HLA-C-restricted clonotypes.

What the treatment or condition label conveys for this sample: in vitro stimulation with specific CMV peptide epitopes to enrich CMV-specific T cells. The run used an Illumina HiSeq 1500. TCRdb applied fastp at Q25 and MiXCR to the public reads, then kept only in-frame beta chains. A single entry per CDR3 protein holds the most common genes and DNA from its merged rows. Within this sample are 600,000 to 700,000 distinct CDR3 sequences, with around a third of them counted one time only. Roughly 20% of the sample comes from the top ten. As encoded in the germline V gene, CDR1 is MGHRA while CDR2 is YSYEKL. V and J are truncated by 0 bases and 7 bases respectively, leaving an intervening sequence of 16 bases. The CDR3, cysteine through phenylalanine, is 15 amino acids long. Here the CDR3 DNA is all that survives: 45 bases in frame from base 1. As regards this clonotype: Its antigen is currently not known. Per-base qualities were not stored, and no clone one base away is much larger.

This specimen was cultured PBMCs, taken from culture after CMV antigen stimulation. The receptor chain draws on TRBV4-1 and TRBJ2-7; no D gene is confidently identified. The sequence derives from a human donor in good health (CMV status not recorded). Some clones in this sample may be carry-over from other donors' samples. The CDR3 region: CASSQEIGYRREQYF. The DNA sequence is given as TGCGCCAGCAGCCAAGAAATCGGCTACCGTAGGGAGCAGTACTTC.